The 13 T cell receptor beta chains given below trace back to one sample, sequenced in a study of blood T cell repertoires in COVID-19. TCRdb's copy holds only in-frame clones and misses some; the assay was immunoSEQ multiplex PCR. The profile covers 110,000 or so clones, with around four fifths appearing a single time and over 15% taken by the ten largest. The sample consisted of peripheral blood. These receptors all come from a woman aged 60-75 years with acute or convalescent COVID-19.

In this sample, this clone turned up once. The chain combines TRBV4-1 with TRBJ2-5, with a weak D call TRBD2 (6 bases). This CDR3 comprises 13 residues. Trimming pared 0 bases from V and 8 bases from J, leaving 10 bases between. Germline CDR1 is MGHRA and CDR2 is YSYEKL. CDR3 sequence: CASSQETSVTQYF. The CDR3 DNA reads TGCGCCAGCAGCCAAGAGACTAGTGTAACCCAGTACTTC.

This clone was seen only a few times. The V gene is TRBV27, the J gene TRBJ1-5, with 10 bases fitting TRBD1. This CDR3 spans 21 amino acids. The V gene's germline CDR1 is MNHEY and CDR2 SMNVEV (reference sequence). The V and J ends lost 4 bases and 4 bases, in that order; junction bases with no gene match: 22. The CDR3 region is CASSYGGWDRGNPNTNQPQHF. The CDR3 coding sequence is TGTGCCAGCAGTTACGGGGGATGGGACAGGGGCAACCCTAACACGAATCAGCCCCAGCATTTT.

This chain joins TRBV15 and TRBJ1-5; no reliable D call. Trimming took off 1 base at V and 0 bases at J, with 7 bases between the two ends. The CDR3 spans 15 residues. CDR1 and CDR2 (germline): LNHNV, YYDKDF (reference sequence). The CDR3 spells CATSRGGYSNQPQHF. The CDR3 nucleotides read TGTGCCACCAGCAGAGGAGGGTATAGCAATCAGCCCCAGCATTTT.

This chain joins TRBV11-2 and TRBJ2-5, with TRBD2 as a possible D gene (7 bases). The CDR3 length is 16 residues. CDR1 SGHAT and CDR2 FQNNGV come from the germline V gene. V was clipped by 5 bases and J by 5 bases, with 21 bases between them. CDR3 region: CASSDKEGGGWETQYF. The CDR3 coding sequence is TGTGCCAGCAGCGATAAGGAAGGGGGGGGTTGGGAGACCCAGTACTTC.

The V gene is TRBV6-2 or TRBV6-3, the J gene TRBJ2-4, with D possibly being TRBD2 (6 bases). The CDR3 runs to 16 residues. CDR1 and CDR2 from the germline V gene are MNHEY and SVGEGT. Trimming stripped 2 bases from V and 0 bases from J, with 11 bases between. Here the CDR3 reads CASSYLAGLAKNIQYF. Here the CDR3 DNA reads TGTGCCAGCAGTTACCTGGCGGGACTAGCCAAAAACATTCAGTACTTC.

In its sample, this clone was seen once. This sequence joins TRBV7-2 and TRBJ2-7; perhaps TRBD2 as D (7 bases). V was trimmed by 3 bases and J by 6 bases, leaving 15 bases between them. CDR1 is SGHTA and CDR2 is FQGNSA in the germline V gene. The CDR3 covers 14 residues. CDR3 loop: CASSLGAGVAEQYF. The CDR3 DNA reads TGTGCCAGCAGCTTGGGGGCGGGAGTTGCCGAGCAGTACTTC. The full variable domain, its missing parts supplied by reference TRBV7-2 and TRBJ2-7, is GAGVSQSPSNKVTEKGKDVELRCDPISGHTALYWYRQSLGQGLEFLIYFQGNSAPDKSGLPSDRFSAERTGGSVSTLTIQRTQQEDSAVYLCASSLGAGVAEQYFGPGTRLTVT.

This sequence joins TRBV18 and TRBJ2-5; D ambiguous. The germline CDR1 and CDR2 sequences are KGHSH and LQKENI. CDR3 length: 14 residues. V was clipped by 0 bases and J by 2 bases, with 7 bases between them. The CDR3 here is CASSPPGLQETQYF. CDR3 coding DNA: TGTGCCAGCTCACCACCGGGCCTACAAGAGACCCAGTACTTC.

The CDR3 loop is CASSPTPGQGEGQPQHF. CDR3 sequence (DNA): TGTGCCAGCAGTCCTACCCCGGGACAGGGGGAGGGTCAGCCCCAGCATTTT. The gene calls are TRBV27 and TRBJ1-5, with 11 bases matching TRBD1. The CDR3 has 17 residues. Germline V gives CDR1 MNHEY, CDR2 SMNVEV (reference sequence). V shed 5 bases, J shed 6 bases, and the junction held 12 bases outside the gene matches.

This chain uses TRBV28 with TRBJ2-7; 7 bases are a match to TRBD1. The CDR3 spans 15 residues. V dropped 4 bases and J dropped 3; count of bases not matched to a gene: 9. CDR1 and CDR2 from the germline V gene are MDHEN and SYDVKM. CDR3 in amino acids: CASSSASTGDYEQYF. The CDR3, as DNA: TGTGCCAGCAGTTCTGCCTCCACAGGGGACTACGAGCAGTACTTC.

This chain uses TRBV6-5 with TRBJ2-2; 8 bases are shared with TRBD2. V gave up 4 bases and J gave up 6 bases; unmatched junction bases: 10. Germline assignment: CDR1 MNHEY and CDR2 SVGAGI. CDR3 length: 16 amino acids. CDR3 region: CASSSIPPTSAGELFF. Here the CDR3 DNA reads TGTGCCAGCAGTTCCATCCCCCCGACTAGCGCCGGGGAGCTGTTTTTT.

This rearrangement joins TRBV7-3 to TRBJ1-1; tentative D call: TRBD1 (5 bases). CDR1 is SGHTA and CDR2 is FQGTGA in the germline V gene. This CDR3 region has 13 residues. The ends were cut back, 9 bases at V and 4 bases at J, with 15 bases in the middle. CDR3 sequence (DNA): TGTGCCAGTTCTCTGGGGCCGGCCACTGAAGCTTTCTTT. Protein sequence: CASSLGPATEAFF.

This clone came up a few times. V gene TRBV5-1 combines with J gene TRBJ2-2; TRBD2 matches 8 bases. J was trimmed by 1 base and V by 3 bases; bases with no gene match: 2. CDR1 is SGHRS and CDR2 is YFSETQ in the germline V gene. This CDR3 contains 15 residues. For the CDR3, the DNA is TGCGCCAGCAGCTGGGCGGGAGGGAACACCGGGGAGCTGTTTTTT. Protein: CASSWAGGNTGELFF.

As regards this clone: This likely came from a read error, as a far larger clone is one base away. J is TRBJ1-6 and V is TRBV5-5, with 8 bases fitting TRBD1. The CDR3 is 15 residues long. Germline V lookup: CDR1 SGHKS, CDR2 YYEKEE (reference sequence). V gave up 0 bases and J gave up 9 bases; unmatched junction bases: 5. CDR3 nucleotide sequence: TGTGCCAGCAGCTTGGGGGCCGGGACAGGTTCACCCCTCCACTTT. It is translated as CASSLGAGTGSPLHF.